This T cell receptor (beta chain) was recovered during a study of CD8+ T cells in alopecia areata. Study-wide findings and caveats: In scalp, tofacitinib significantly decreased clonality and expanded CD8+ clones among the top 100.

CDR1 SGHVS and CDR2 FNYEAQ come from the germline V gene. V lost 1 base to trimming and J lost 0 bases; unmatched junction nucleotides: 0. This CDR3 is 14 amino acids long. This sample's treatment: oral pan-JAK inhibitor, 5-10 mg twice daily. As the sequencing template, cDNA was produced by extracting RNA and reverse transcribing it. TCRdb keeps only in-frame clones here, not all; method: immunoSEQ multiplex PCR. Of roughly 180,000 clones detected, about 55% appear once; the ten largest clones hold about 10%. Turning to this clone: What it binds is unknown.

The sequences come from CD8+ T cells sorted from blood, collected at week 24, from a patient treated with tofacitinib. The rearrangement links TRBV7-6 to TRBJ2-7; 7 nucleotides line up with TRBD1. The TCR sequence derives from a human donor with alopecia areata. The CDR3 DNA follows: TGTGCCAGCAGCTTAGGGGACAGCTCCTACGAGCAGTACTTC. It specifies CASSLGDSSYEQYF.